The 30 T cell receptor beta chains presented below share a single source sample, sequenced in a study of beta chain features in type 1 diabetes. Investigators reverse transcribed all isolated RNA, so they sequenced expressed TCRB transcripts. Assay used: immunoSEQ multiplex PCR; TCRdb lists only in-frame clones, some missing. The table lists fewer than 350,000 clones, around 20% of them singletons. The sequenced material came from naive CD4+ T cells from blood. The source of these receptors is a woman aged 18 to 35 in good health.

This clone turned up a few times. The V gene is TRBV7-8, the J gene TRBJ1-1, with 7 bases lining up with TRBD1. This CDR3 region has 13 residues. CDR1 and CDR2 from the germline V gene are SGHVS and FQNEAQ. J gave up 5 bases and V 6 bases, and 6 bases lay outside the gene matches. The CDR3 sequence: CASRGQLMTEAFF. The CDR3 DNA reads as TGTGCCAGCAGGGGACAGTTGATGACTGAAGCTTTCTTT. Filled out from reference TRBV7-8 and TRBJ1-1, the complete variable domain reads GAGVSQSPRYKVAKRGQDVALRCDPISGHVSLFWYQQALGQGPEFLTYFQNEAQLDKSGLPSDRFFAERPEGSVSTLKIQRTQQEDSAVYLCASRGQLMTEAFFGQGTRLTVV.

Of note for this clone: The germline gene is not matched at one end of the junction; a read error may be the cause. This chain connects TRBV5-6 to TRBJ2-1; 11 bases line up with TRBD2. The CDR3 loop spans 14 amino acids. Germline V gives CDR1 SGHDT, CDR2 YYEEEE. The DNA for the CDR3 is TGTGCCAGCAGCTTACCCCTGACTAGCGGGGCCCAACTCTTC. This encodes CASSLPLTSGAQLF.

The rearrangement joins TRBV5-4 to TRBJ1-2; a weak D match, TRBD1 (6 bases). There are 14 residues in the CDR3. Trimming cost V 6 bases and J 4 bases, with 16 bases left between them. Germline V lookup: CDR1 SGHNT, CDR2 YYREEE (reference sequence). The CDR3 DNA reads TGTGCCAGCACCCTGGCGGGGGCGCGCTATGGCTACACCTTC. Protein sequence: CASTLAGARYGYTF.

The J gene is TRBJ2-2, the V gene TRBV7-9; TRBD1 aligns across 7 bases. The germline V gene has CDR1 SEHNR and CDR2 FQNEAQ (reference sequence). V lost 5 bases to trimming and J lost 0 bases; unmatched junction nucleotides: 6. This CDR3 contains 16 residues. This CDR3 is CASSPAGTANTGELFF. CDR3 nucleotides: TGTGCCAGCAGCCCCGCCGGGACAGCGAACACCGGGGAGCTGTTTTTT.

This clone was counted a few times. J is TRBJ1-2 and V is TRBV9; D gene unclear. V lost 5 bases and J 6 bases, leaving 5 bases between the germline ends. CDR1 is SGDLS and CDR2 is YYNGEE in the germline V gene. The CDR3 is made up of 10 amino acids. The CDR3 DNA reads TGTGCCAGCAGGGGCGATGGCTACACCTTC. It yields the protein CASRGDGYTF.

The CDR3 protein is CASSPGTAYQPQHF. The CDR3 DNA is TGCGCCAGCAGCCCTGGGACAGCCTATCAGCCCCAGCATTTT. The V call is TRBV5-1, the J call TRBJ1-5; TRBD1 agrees at 7 bases. J gave up 5 bases and V 4 bases, and 6 bases lay outside the gene matches. CDR1 is SGHRS and CDR2 is YFSETQ in the germline V gene. CDR3 length: 14 residues.

J is TRBJ2-3 and V is TRBV30; D not certain. Trimming left V 3 bases short and J 7 bases short, with 17 bases between. The CDR3 is 14 residues long. Per the germline V gene, CDR1 is GTSNPN and CDR2 is SVGIG (reference sequence). The CDR3 here is CAWSAGAFTNTQYF. For the CDR3, the DNA is TGTGCCTGGAGCGCCGGAGCCTTCACGAATACGCAGTATTTT.

There are a few counts of this clone. The CDR3 DNA reads TGTGCCAGCAGACCGGGACAGGGGCCCAATCAGCCCCAGCATTTT. Its translation is CASRPGQGPNQPQHF. The chain couples TRBV6-1 to TRBJ1-5, with 10 bases that match TRBD1. V dropped 6 bases and J dropped 3; count of bases not matched to a gene: 5. CDR1 MNHNS and CDR2 SASEGT come from the germline V gene. This CDR3 has 15 amino acids.

This clone occurred a few times. This rearrangement joins TRBV7-2 to TRBJ2-3; D is possibly TRBD1 (6 bases). The CDR3 covers 13 residues. CDR1 is SGHTA, CDR2 FQGNSA, per germline. V was pared by 4 bases and J by 6 bases, with 11 bases between. The CDR3 sequence is CASSSRRGDTQYF. The CDR3 coding sequence is TGTGCCAGCAGCTCCCGTAGGGGGGATACGCAGTATTTT.

CDR3 coding DNA: TGTGCCAGCAACACCATAGGACAGGGGACGGAGACCCAGTACTTC. It yields the protein CASNTIGQGTETQYF. The J gene is TRBJ2-5, the V gene TRBV28; 9 nucleotides align to TRBD1. J lost 5 bases, V lost 7 bases, and 11 bases had no gene match. The CDR3 is 15 residues long. Germline V gene lookup returns CDR1 MDHEN and CDR2 SYDVKM.

This clone was picked up a small number of times. The CDR3 region is CASSQGHYEQYF. The CDR3 DNA reads TGTGCCAGCAGCCAGGGACACTACGAGCAGTACTTC. The J gene is TRBJ2-7, the V gene TRBV5-4; the D gene is possibly TRBD1 (6 bases). This CDR3 region has 12 residues. CDR1 is SGHNT and CDR2 is YYREEE in the germline V gene (reference sequence). Trimming removed 4 bases at V and 3 bases at J, with 8 bases between.

This rearrangement joins TRBV30 to TRBJ2-2; 9 bases agree with TRBD1. The CDR3 contains 14 residues. J lost 4 bases, V lost 3 bases, and 3 bases had no gene match. Germline V gene sequence: CDR1 GTSNPN, CDR2 SVGIG (reference sequence). In DNA, the CDR3 is TGTGCCTGGAGAACAGGGGGCGGCACCGGGGAGCTGTTTTTT. This gives the protein CAWRTGGGTGELFF.

J is TRBJ2-1 and V is TRBV5-1, with 9 bases matching TRBD1. The length of the CDR3 is 14 residues. With V trimmed by 3 bases and J by 3 bases, 1 base remained unmatched. Germline assignment: CDR1 SGHRS and CDR2 YFSETQ. The CDR3 protein is CASSSGQGYNEQFF. The CDR3 DNA reads TGCGCCAGCAGCTCGGGACAGGGCTACAATGAGCAGTTCTTC.

The rearrangement uses TRBV2 and TRBJ1-1; possible D gene TRBD1, 6 bases. V dropped 8 bases and J dropped 0 bases, with 10 bases sitting between them. Germline assignment: CDR1 SNHLY and CDR2 FYNNEI. The CDR3 has 13 residues. DNA of the CDR3: TGTGCCAGCCACAGGGAAGTGAACACTGAAGCTTTCTTT. It encodes CASHREVNTEAFF.

The rearrangement joins TRBV7-2 to TRBJ2-3; D is uncertain. Trimming removed 1 base from V and 4 bases from J, with 12 bases in between. Germline CDR1 is SGHTA and CDR2 is FQGNSA. The CDR3 extends over 15 amino acids. The CDR3 loop reads CASSLVASNADTQYF. The CDR3 DNA reads TGTGCCAGCAGCTTAGTGGCCTCAAACGCAGATACGCAGTATTTT.

This clone was seen only a few times. V and J are TRBV7-9 and TRBJ1-1; D is unresolved. The CDR3 has 12 amino acids. Per germline, CDR1 SEHNR and CDR2 FQNEAQ (reference sequence). Trimming shortened V by 5 bases and J by 10 bases, and 14 bases separated the two germline ends. The CDR3 bases are TGTGCCAGCAGCCCCGATATTTCGGGAGCTTTCTTT. It codes for CASSPDISGAFF.

The J gene is TRBJ2-1, the V gene TRBV27; the D gene is possibly TRBD2 (5 bases). Germline V CDR1 and CDR2: MNHEY, SMNVEV (reference sequence). Trimming shortened V by 6 bases and J by 9 bases, and 12 bases separated the two germline ends. The CDR3 is 12 residues long. The chain's CDR3 is CASSRTRGEQFF. The CDR3 DNA reads as TGTGCCAGCAGCCGAACTAGAGGTGAGCAGTTCTTC.

This clone was seen a handful of times. This chain links TRBV29-1 with TRBJ2-1; TRBD2 aligns across 15 bases. The CDR3 is made up of 15 amino acids. The germline gives CDR1 SQVTM, CDR2 ANQGSEA. J gave up 7 bases and V 5 bases, and 6 bases lay outside the gene matches. CDR3 sequence reads: CSVRAGTSGGNEQFF. CDR3 nucleotide sequence: TGCAGCGTTAGAGCCGGGACTAGCGGGGGGAATGAGCAGTTCTTC.

This clone was seen only a few times. This chain uses TRBV7-2 with TRBJ2-5; 8 nucleotides align to TRBD1. CDR1 and CDR2 from the germline V gene are SGHTA and FQGNSA. The CDR3 totals 16 residues. V trimming: 2 bases; J trimming: 5 bases; junction bases outside the gene matches: 10. The CDR3 here is CASSLQNTGGMETQYF. The CDR3 coding sequence is TGTGCCAGCAGCTTACAGAACACAGGGGGAATGGAGACCCAGTACTTC.

V usage is TRBV9 and J usage is TRBJ2-5, with a tentative D call TRBD2 (6 bases). From germline, CDR1 is SGDLS and CDR2 YYNGEE. Trimming removed 3 bases at V and 5 bases at J, with 14 bases between. This CDR3 spans 14 amino acids. CDR3 nucleotides: TGTGCCAGCAGCGCGGGGGACCTCCGGGAGACCCAGTACTTC. The encoded protein is CASSAGDLRETQYF.

The rearrangement uses TRBV5-6 and TRBJ2-1, with TRBD2 matching over 10 bases. The CDR3 contains 14 residues. From germline, CDR1 is SGHDT and CDR2 YYEEEE. Trimming cost V 6 bases and J 7 bases; bases outside gene matches: 7. The CDR3 DNA sequence: TGTGCCAGCAAGCGGGAGGGAATAGGAAATGAGCAGTTCTTC. The encoded protein is CASKREGIGNEQFF.

In its sample, this clone was seen once. The chain has TRBV2 and TRBJ2-3; 8 bases agree with TRBD2. The ends lost 7 bases at V and 1 base at J; junction bases unmatched: 10. This CDR3 has 16 amino acids. CDR1 is SNHLY and CDR2 is FYNNEI in the germline V gene. DNA of the CDR3: TGTGCCAGCACTTCTAGCGGGTCTTTCCGCACAGATACGCAGTATTTT. Its translation: CASTSSGSFRTDTQYF.

CDR3 amino acids: CASSLSAVYGYTF. CDR3 in DNA: TGTGCCAGCAGTTTAAGTGCGGTCTATGGCTACACCTTC. This rearrangement joins TRBV28 to TRBJ1-2; D ambiguous. V was cut by 2 bases and J by 4 bases, with 8 bases left in between. The germline CDR1 and CDR2 sequences are MDHEN and SYDVKM. The CDR3 covers 13 residues.

This clone was counted only a few times. This sequence joins TRBV14 and TRBJ1-1; the match to TRBD1 covers 7 bases. In germline, CDR1 is SGHDN, CDR2 FVKESK. The CDR3 is 14 amino acids. V lost 7 bases, J lost 1 base, and 6 bases stayed unmatched. In DNA, the CDR3 is TGTGCCAGCACCCGGACAGGTTGGAACACTGAAGCTTTCTTT. Translated, it gives CASTRTGWNTEAFF.

The chain combines TRBV2 with TRBJ1-4, with D hard to call. Germline CDR1 SNHLY, CDR2 FYNNEI. Trimming stripped 11 bases from V and 12 bases from J, with 19 bases between. The CDR3 spans 12 residues. CDR3 coding DNA: TGTGCCGGTCGGACTGAACGGGAACAACTGTTTTTT. Translated, it gives CAGRTEREQLFF.

The chain has TRBV5-6 and TRBJ1-5; 8 bases match TRBD1. The germline gives CDR1 SGHDT, CDR2 YYEEEE. The trim removed 4 bases at V and 5 bases at J, leaving 5 bases unmatched. The CDR3 totals 14 residues. CDR3 DNA: TGTGCCAGCAGCACGACAGGGGTTGATCAGCCCCAGCATTTT. Amino acid sequence: CASSTTGVDQPQHF.

The chain carries TRBV11-2 and TRBJ2-1; no definite D call. The CDR3 runs 13 residues. The V gene's germline CDR1 is SGHAT and CDR2 FQNNGV. With 6 bases removed from V and 6 bases from J, the gap between germline ends came to 12 bases. Here the CDR3 DNA reads TGTGCCAGCAGTCAACTAATATCCAATGAGCAGTTCTTC. This encodes CASSQLISNEQFF. Variable domain in full (rest from reference TRBV11-2 and TRBJ2-1): EAGVAQSPRYKIIEKRQSVAFWCNPISGHATLYWYQQILGQGPKLLIQFQNNGVVDDSQLPKDRFSAERLKGVDSTLKIQPAKLEDSAVYLCASSQLISNEQFFGPGTRLTVL.

This clone came up a few times. The genes are TRBV28 and TRBJ2-7, with 11 bases identical to TRBD1. The germline V gene encodes CDR1 MDHEN and CDR2 SYDVKM. J gave up 3 bases and V 6 bases, and 7 bases lay outside the gene matches. The CDR3 loop spans 15 amino acids. CDR3 nucleotide sequence: TGTGCCAGCAGCCGTTCCGGGACAGGGGGCTACGAGCAGTACTTC. It yields the protein CASSRSGTGGYEQYF.

The chain joins TRBV4-1 to TRBJ2-7; D possibly corresponds to TRBD2 (6 bases). V lost 4 bases and J lost 5, with 15 bases in between. Germline V gene data show CDR1 as MGHRA and CDR2 as YSYEKL. The CDR3 covers 14 residues. DNA of the CDR3: TGCGCCAGCAGCCGCGGGACTGCGACCGACGAGCAGTACTTC. Translation gives CASSRGTATDEQYF.

The chain is built from TRBV13 and TRBJ2-7; 9 bases are shared with TRBD1. After removal of 5 bases from V and 3 bases from J, the junction contained 11 bases not matched to a gene. Germline values: CDR1 PRHDT, CDR2 FYEKMQ (reference sequence). This CDR3 region has 16 residues. CDR3 amino acids: CASSLPPGTGNYEQYF. The CDR3, as DNA: TGTGCCAGCAGCCTCCCCCCCGGGACAGGGAACTACGAGCAGTACTTC. The entire variable domain, with the rest obtained from reference TRBV13 and TRBJ2-7, is as follows: AAGVIQSPRHLIKEKRETATLKCYPIPRHDTVYWYQQGPGQDPQFLISFYEKMQSDKGSIPDRFSAQQFSDYHSELNMSSLELGDSALYFCASSLPPGTGNYEQYFGPGTRLTVT.